The 26 T cell receptor beta chains presented below share a single source sample, sequenced in a study of identical twins. TCRdb re-derived calls from the 5' RACE reads in MiXCR, one entry per CDR3 protein. The table has about 240,000 distinct CDR3 sequences, roughly 13% seen once. This sample was also put to use in a study of yellow fever vaccine responses in identical twins.

The sample consisted of memory (CD45RO+) T cells sorted from blood. The receptors come from a woman between 18 and 29 years old in good health.

This clonotype was detected a few times. This chain connects TRBV15 to TRBJ2-3; TRBD2 might be the D (5 bases). This CDR3 is 15 amino acids long. Trimming removed 1 base from V and 1 base from J, with 9 bases in between. Germline V lookup: CDR1 LNHNV, CDR2 YYDKDF (reference sequence). In DNA, the CDR3 is TGTGCCACCAGCAGAGCCGGAGGCCGCACAGATACGCAGTATTTT. Translated: CATSRAGGRTDTQYF.

The V and J genes are TRBV2 and TRBJ2-7; 7 bases map to TRBD1. Germline values: CDR1 SNHLY, CDR2 FYNNEI. V trimming: 6 bases; J trimming: 0 bases; junction bases outside the gene matches: 8. CDR3 length: 15 residues. CDR3 region: CASSPTGTVSYEQYF. DNA for the CDR3: TGTGCCAGCAGCCCTACCGGGACAGTCTCCTACGAGCAGTACTTC.

The chain couples TRBV4-1 to TRBJ1-1, with D uncertain. This CDR3 comprises 15 residues. Trimming cost V 0 bases and J 5 bases, with 13 bases left between them. Germline V gene data show CDR1 as MGHRA and CDR2 as YSYEKL. CDR3 amino acids: CASSQDHDGRTEAFF. The DNA for the CDR3 is TGCGCCAGCAGCCAAGATCATGACGGTCGGACTGAAGCTTTCTTT.

This clonotype was seen many times. V usage is TRBV29-1 and J usage is TRBJ2-5; D is undetermined. The CDR3 has 10 residues. Per the germline V gene, CDR1 is SQVTM and CDR2 is ANQGSEA. V shed 7 bases and J shed 4 bases, with 7 bases lying between them. This CDR3 is CSASIETQYF. The CDR3 DNA reads as TGCAGCGCCAGCATAGAGACCCAGTACTTC.

This clonotype was seen ten or more times. V usage is TRBV20-1 and J usage is TRBJ2-1; 14 nucleotides line up with TRBD2. Germline values: CDR1 DFQATT, CDR2 SNEGSKA (reference sequence). This CDR3 comprises 15 residues. J gave up 7 bases and V 4 bases, and 6 bases lay outside the gene matches. The DNA for the CDR3 is TGCAGTGCTACCGCCGGGACTAGCGGGAGTAATGAGCAGTTCTTC. It is translated as CSATAGTSGSNEQFF.

The chain has TRBV5-1 and TRBJ2-7; 11 bases map to TRBD2. The CDR3 sequence is 16 residues long. Germline V gene data show CDR1 as SGHRS and CDR2 as YFSETQ. V gave up 0 bases and J gave up 5 bases; unmatched junction bases: 7. The CDR3 coding sequence is TGCGCCAGCAGCTTGGCCATACTAGCGGGAGAGAACGAGCAGTACTTC. This codes for CASSLAILAGENEQYF. Looking up the rest from reference TRBV5-1 and TRBJ2-7 gives the full variable domain: KAGVTQTPRYLIKTRGQQVTLSCSPISGHRSVSWYQQTPGQGLQFLFEYFSETQRNKGNFPGRFSGRQFSNSRSEMNVSTLELGDSALYLCASSLAILAGENEQYFGPGTRLTVT.

This clonotype was detected only a few times. As DNA, the CDR3 is TGTGCCAGCAGGCTAGGGGGGGGAACTAACTATGGCTACACCTTC. Translated, it gives CASRLGGGTNYGYTF. The genes are TRBV28 and TRBJ1-2, with D possibly being TRBD1 (6 bases). Germline V gene sequence: CDR1 MDHEN, CDR2 SYDVKM. The CDR3 runs 15 residues. V lost 6 bases and J lost 0, with 14 bases in between.

This clonotype appeared a few times. CDR3 sequence (DNA): TGTGCCAGCAGCTTAACAGGCTCCGGGAATGAGCAGTTCTTC. Amino acids: CASSLTGSGNEQFF. The V gene is TRBV7-9, the J gene TRBJ2-1; D is perhaps TRBD1 (5 bases). The CDR3 spans 14 residues. V lost 2 bases and J 7 bases, leaving 12 bases between the germline ends. Germline V gene sequence: CDR1 SEHNR, CDR2 FQNEAQ (reference sequence).

This chain connects TRBV12-3 or TRBV12-4 to TRBJ2-5; TRBD1 matches at 7 bases. This CDR3 has 16 residues. Unmatched junction bases numbered 12, after V lost 3 bases and J lost 5 bases. The CDR3 DNA reads TGTGCCAGCAGTTTCCCCGAGACCAGGGGGATGGAGACCCAGTACTTC. Translation gives CASSFPETRGMETQYF.

This clonotype came up a few times. The chain carries TRBV7-8 and TRBJ2-7; 9 nucleotides match TRBD1. V dropped 1 base and J dropped 2; count of bases not matched to a gene: 12. Germline assignment: CDR1 SGHVS and CDR2 FQNEAQ. The CDR3 contains 18 residues. CDR3 nucleotides: TGTGCCAGCAGCTTAGTCGGGAGGTTGGGACAGGGTGCCTACGAGCAGTACTTC. Its protein product is CASSLVGRLGQGAYEQYF.

This clonotype was found a few times. V gene TRBV20-1 combines with J gene TRBJ2-7; D is possibly TRBD1 (6 bases). The CDR3 spans 16 residues. Per germline, CDR1 DFQATT and CDR2 SNEGSKA (reference sequence). V lost 5 bases, J lost 0 bases, and 20 bases lay in between. The CDR3 sequence is CSALLDRSPSSYEQYF. CDR3 DNA: TGCAGTGCTTTACTCGACAGGTCACCCAGCTCCTACGAGCAGTACTTC.

A word on this clonotype: A read error may explain this, as a much larger clone is one base away. The chain's CDR3 is CASSRHEQYF. Written as DNA, the CDR3 is TGTGCCAGCAGCCGCCACGAGCAGTACTTC. This rearrangement joins TRBV28 to TRBJ2-7; D ambiguous. The CDR3 is 10 amino acids. V lost 6 bases and J lost 5, with 5 bases in between. Per germline, CDR1 MDHEN and CDR2 SYDVKM.

The chain recombines TRBV28 with TRBJ1-1, with D unclear. The length of the CDR3 is 15 residues. The germline gives CDR1 MDHEN, CDR2 SYDVKM. V dropped 3 bases and J dropped 2 bases, with 13 bases sitting between them. CDR3 sequence: CASSFPLVANTEAFF. CDR3 bases: TGTGCCAGCAGTTTCCCGCTCGTGGCAAACACTGAAGCTTTCTTT.

Ten or more counts support this clonotype. The chain employs TRBV5-1 and TRBJ1-6; D gene unclear. Germline CDR1 SGHRS, CDR2 YFSETQ. CDR3 size: 16 residues. V shed 0 bases and J shed 6 bases, with 13 bases lying between them. CDR3 region: CASSLEFGGFNSPLHF. In nucleotides, the CDR3 is TGCGCCAGCAGCTTGGAGTTTGGAGGATTTAATTCACCCCTCCACTTT.

Only a few counts were recorded for this clonotype. The chain employs TRBV7-9 and TRBJ2-2, with TRBD1 matching 9 bases. Germline values: CDR1 SEHNR, CDR2 FQNEAQ (reference sequence). This CDR3 spans 15 amino acids. The junction had 8 bases not matched to a gene; V was cut back by 6 bases and J by 6 bases. CDR3 loop: CASRKGQGSSGELFF. CDR3 sequence (DNA): TGTGCCAGCAGGAAAGGACAGGGGTCGTCCGGGGAGCTGTTTTTT.

The rearrangement uses TRBV7-2 and TRBJ2-1; D call uncertain. With 0 bases removed from V and 7 bases from J, the gap between germline ends came to 10 bases. This CDR3 spans 14 amino acids. Germline CDR1 reads SGHTA; CDR2 reads FQGNSA. This chain's CDR3 is CASSLASELNEQFF. CDR3 DNA: TGTGCCAGCAGCTTAGCGAGTGAATTAAATGAGCAGTTCTTC.

This clonotype has only a few counts. The rearrangement uses TRBV7-2 and TRBJ1-1; D gene ambiguous. The CDR3 has 13 residues. Germline values: CDR1 SGHTA, CDR2 FQGNSA. The V gene lost 1 base and the J gene lost 0 bases, with 3 bases spanning the gap. CDR3 region: CASSLGMNTEAFF. CDR3 bases: TGTGCCAGCAGCTTAGGGATGAACACTGAAGCTTTCTTT. Variable domain in full (rest from reference TRBV7-2 and TRBJ1-1): GAGVSQSPSNKVTEKGKDVELRCDPISGHTALYWYRQSLGQGLEFLIYFQGNSAPDKSGLPSDRFSAERTGGSVSTLTIQRTQQEDSAVYLCASSLGMNTEAFFGQGTRLTVV.

This clonotype showed up many times. The genes are TRBV12-3 or TRBV12-4 and TRBJ2-2, with D unclear. There are 14 residues in the CDR3. Trimming took 5 bases from V and 2 from J, leaving 9 bases between them. CDR3 nucleotides: TGTGCCAGCAGTCACCCAAGAAACACCGGGGAGCTGTTTTTT. It translates to CASSHPRNTGELFF.

The sample holds many counts of this clonotype. V and J are TRBV5-1 and TRBJ1-1; D gene unclear. Trimming pared 4 bases from V and 4 bases from J, leaving 14 bases between. The CDR3 covers 14 residues. Germline CDR1 SGHRS, CDR2 YFSETQ. The CDR3 nucleotides are TGCGCCAGCAGCCCCTTGGGGTTGAGCACTGAAGCTTTCTTT. It encodes CASSPLGLSTEAFF. The full variable domain, with the rest looked up from reference TRBV5-1 and TRBJ1-1, is KAGVTQTPRYLIKTRGQQVTLSCSPISGHRSVSWYQQTPGQGLQFLFEYFSETQRNKGNFPGRFSGRQFSNSRSEMNVSTLELGDSALYLCASSPLGLSTEAFFGQGTRLTVV.

The CDR3 sequence is CASSSIRQGPGELFF. CDR3 nucleotides: TGTGCCAGCAGTTCTATCCGACAGGGTCCCGGGGAGCTGTTTTTT. The chain combines TRBV27 with TRBJ2-2; 7 bases agree with TRBD1. V was pared by 4 bases and J by 6 bases, with 8 bases of the junction left unmatched. There are 15 residues in the CDR3. From germline, CDR1 is MNHEY and CDR2 SMNVEV (reference sequence).

This clonotype was observed a handful of times. The rearrangement joins TRBV10-2 to TRBJ2-1; 10 bases line up with TRBD1. The germline CDR1 and CDR2 sequences are WSHSY and SAAADI. Trimming cost V 6 bases and J 6 bases; bases outside gene matches: 8. The CDR3 spans 15 residues. The CDR3 region is CASRVTGTGANEQFF. In DNA, the CDR3 is TGCGCCAGCAGAGTAACCGGGACAGGGGCCAATGAGCAGTTCTTC.

J is TRBJ2-5 and V is TRBV5-4; D unclear. The V gene's germline CDR1 is SGHNT and CDR2 YYREEE (reference sequence). The CDR3 is made up of 15 amino acids. V was pared by 1 base and J by 4 bases, with 14 bases between. CDR3 in DNA: TGTGCCAGCAGCTTGCCCGGTATACGTGGAGAGACCCAGTACTTC. Translating gives CASSLPGIRGETQYF.

The chain carries TRBV4-3 and TRBJ1-4; D perhaps matches TRBD1 (5 bases). The germline CDR1 and CDR2 sequences are LGHNA and YSLEER. Trimming took off 0 bases at V and 7 bases at J, with 36 bases between the two ends. This CDR3 has 23 residues. The CDR3 coding sequence is TGCGCCAGCAGCCAAGACAAATTTAATTTCGGCAGGGCATCGCCAAGTGATACTGAAAAACTGTTTTTT. It encodes CASSQDKFNFGRASPSDTEKLFF.

The table lists this clonotype with a few counts. This rearrangement joins TRBV27 to TRBJ2-5; 8 bases are shared with TRBD1. Germline CDR1 reads MNHEY; CDR2 reads SMNVEV (reference sequence). V trimming: 4 bases; J trimming: 5 bases; junction bases outside the gene matches: 12. CDR3 length: 16 residues. CDR3 residues: CASSYRLQGAPETQYF. CDR3 DNA sequence: TGTGCCAGCAGTTACCGACTCCAGGGGGCACCTGAGACCCAGTACTTC.

The chain joins TRBV11-2 to TRBJ2-5; TRBD1 aligns across 9 bases. Unmatched junction bases numbered 7, after V lost 3 bases and J lost 5 bases. CDR1 SGHAT and CDR2 FQNNGV come from the germline V gene. There are 15 residues in the CDR3. CDR3 region: CASSFGTGQGETQYF. The CDR3 DNA sequence: TGTGCCAGCAGCTTTGGAACGGGACAGGGTGAGACCCAGTACTTC.

This clonotype was detected a few times. The chain couples TRBV7-9 to TRBJ1-6; D possibly corresponds to TRBD1 (6 bases). CDR3 length: 16 amino acids. The germline V gene encodes CDR1 SEHNR and CDR2 FQNEAQ (reference sequence). Between the trimmed V and J ends, which lost 5 bases and 10 bases, there was a span of 21 bases. The CDR3 nucleotides read TGTGCCAGCAGCCCAGAGGGGGGGCGTGGGGTGTCACCCCTCCACTTT. This translates into CASSPEGGRGVSPLHF.